These 8 T cell receptor beta chains were all obtained from the same sample, sequenced in a study of T cells in Graves' hyperthyroidism and ophthalmopathy. There were TCR beta CDR3 regions amplified from RNA transcripts. Initially, a first-round RT-PCR of the TCR CDR3 employed the HTBI primer set. TCRdb reprocessed the multiplex PCR reads via MiXCR and lists one record per CDR3 protein. The sample includes about 350,000 distinct CDR3 sequences, 14% of them seen just once. Source material: blood. These receptors came from a woman in her twenties or thirties with Graves' hyperthyroidism.

This clonotype was seen repeatedly, ten times or more. The V call is TRBV11-2, the J call TRBJ2-1, with 11 bases fitting TRBD2. CDR1 SGHAT and CDR2 FQNNGV come from the germline V gene. J was trimmed by 12 bases and V by 5 bases; bases with no gene match: 15. The CDR3 is made up of 16 amino acids. As DNA, the CDR3 is TGTGCCAGCAGCCTGGGACTAGCGGAGAAGACGCGACGGCAGTTCTTC. This translates into CASSLGLAEKTRRQFF.

Notes on this clonotype: A read error may be the cause here, since a much bigger clone is one base away. This CDR3 is CASRPTGQNTGELVF. The CDR3 nucleotides are TGTGCCAGCAGACCTACGGGACAGAACACCGGGGAGCTGGTTTTT. J is TRBJ2-2 and V is TRBV12-3 or TRBV12-4, with 7 bases that match TRBD1. The CDR3 loop spans 15 amino acids.

This clonotype was detected ten times or more. This rearrangement joins TRBV6-2 or TRBV6-3 to TRBJ1-1; D unclear. The V and J ends lost 2 bases and 6 bases respectively, with 13 bases between them. CDR3 length: 14 residues. CDR1 and CDR2 from the germline V gene are MNHEY and SVGEGT. The CDR3 here is CASSYGQGSSEAFF. CDR3 nucleotide sequence: TGTGCCAGCAGTTACGGGCAAGGGTCATCTGAAGCTTTCTTT.

This clonotype showed up many times. The chain combines TRBV6-1 with TRBJ2-3; D is uncertain. Germline CDR1 MNHNS, CDR2 SASEGT. The CDR3 consists of 15 residues. V lost 0 bases and J 1 base, leaving 8 bases between the germline ends. The CDR3: CASSEALRGTDTQYF. CDR3 DNA sequence: TGTGCCAGCAGTGAAGCGCTTCGGGGCACAGATACGCAGTATTTT.

At least ten counts were recorded for this clonotype. V gene TRBV12-3 or TRBV12-4 combines with J gene TRBJ2-1, with D unresolved. This CDR3 has 14 amino acids. V was cut by 6 bases and J by 7 bases, with 16 bases left in between. The DNA for the CDR3 is TGTGCCAGCAGAACTTACCTTTACAGTAATGAGCAGTTCTTC. Translation: CASRTYLYSNEQFF.

This sequence joins TRBV4-2 and TRBJ1-2, with 10 bases that match TRBD1. This CDR3 comprises 16 residues. With V trimmed by 3 bases and J by 1 base, 5 bases remained unmatched. The germline V gene encodes CDR1 LGHNA and CDR2 YNFKEQ. The CDR3, as DNA: TGTGCCAGCAGCCATTCTGACAGGGGGCTTAACTATGGCTACACCTTC. It specifies CASSHSDRGLNYGYTF.

This clonotype appeared many times. The J gene is TRBJ1-2, the V gene TRBV11-2; possibly TRBD1 for D (5 bases). Germline lookup yields CDR1 SGHAT and CDR2 FQNNGV. V was trimmed by 5 bases and J by 3 bases, leaving 13 bases between them. The CDR3 is 14 residues long. CDR3 residues: CASSRPGGDYGYTF. CDR3 sequence (DNA): TGTGCCAGCAGCCGTCCTGGAGGGGACTATGGCTACACCTTC.

This clonotype was counted at least ten times. This chain joins TRBV28 and TRBJ1-2, with D unresolved. The V gene lost 3 bases and the J gene lost 2 bases, with 4 bases spanning the gap. This CDR3 spans 12 amino acids. Per the germline V gene, CDR1 is MDHEN and CDR2 is SYDVKM. CDR3 protein: CASSLMNYGYTF. CDR3 nucleotides: TGTGCCAGCAGTTTGATGAACTATGGCTACACCTTC.